The source of this TCR beta chain is a study of CD8+CD57+ T cells in acquired aplastic anemia. Study background: Recorded DNA amounts for sorted CD4+ and CD8+ cells had an average of approximately 3 ug. The study, taken as a whole, reports: Sharing between patients and controls was observed for twenty-nine CD8+ CDR3 sequences. CD8+ Simpson's diversity showed no significant patient-control difference.

The CDR3 has 15 amino acids. The ends lost 5 bases at V and 5 bases at J; junction bases unmatched: 5. Looked up from germline, CDR1 is SEHNR and CDR2 is FQNEAQ (reference sequence). The TCR beta profiling, which covered VDJ combination and CDR3 sequence, was carried out using genomic DNA as the template. TCRdb processed the reads anew with MiXCR; each CDR3 protein has one entry. The table lists approximately 170,000 distinct CDR3 sequences, roughly half of them singletons. Concerning this clonotype itself: Antigen: not known.

This TCR was recovered from a human donor in good health, serving as a control. J is TRBJ2-3 and V is TRBV7-9; 12 nucleotides agree with TRBD2. The sample taken for sequencing was sorted CD4+, CD8+, or CD8+CD57+ T cells (not recorded which) from PBMCs. The CDR3 sequence is CASSASGGVVDTQYF. The CDR3, as DNA: TGTGCCAGCAGCGCTAGCGGGGGGGTTGTAGATACGCAGTATTTT.